Below are 6 T cell receptor beta chains sequenced from a single sample in a study of graft-versus-host responses after intestinal transplantation. The assay was immunoSEQ multiplex PCR, and TCRdb's table has in-frame clones only and misses some. The table lists 38,000 or so clones, about 95% of them singletons, with about 0.5% in the top ten. Antigens of these TCRs are unknown. Source: unstimulated CD8+ T cells sorted from spleen or lymph node cells, taken before transplant. The origin of the receptors is a human donor who was the organ donor for an intestinal transplant.

The chain carries TRBV7-9 and TRBJ2-5; tentative D call: TRBD1 (6 bases). The CDR3 covers 13 residues. The V gene lost 5 bases and the J gene lost 1 base, with 8 bases spanning the gap. The germline CDR1 and CDR2 sequences are SEHNR and FQNEAQ (reference sequence). The CDR3 loop reads CASSQTGQETQYF. CDR3 sequence (DNA): TGTGCCAGCAGCCAGACAGGCCAAGAGACCCAGTACTTC.

The J gene is TRBJ1-5, the V gene TRBV15; perhaps TRBD1 as D (5 bases). This CDR3 contains 15 residues. Germline V gene data show CDR1 as LNHNV and CDR2 as YYDKDF (reference sequence). Between the trimmed V and J ends, which lost 1 base and 5 bases, there was a span of 12 bases. The CDR3 sequence is CATSRAGSRDQPQHF. For the CDR3, the DNA is TGTGCCACCAGCAGAGCTGGGTCCAGGGATCAGCCCCAGCATTTT.

CDR3 in amino acids: CASSVLAGDFTDTQYF. The CDR3 DNA reads TGTGCCAGCAGCGTACTGGCGGGGGATTTCACAGATACGCAGTATTTT. V usage is TRBV9 and J usage is TRBJ2-3; 7 bases match TRBD2. Germline CDR1 SGDLS, CDR2 YYNGEE. The CDR3 loop spans 16 amino acids. V dropped 1 base and J dropped 2; count of bases not matched to a gene: 7.

V usage is TRBV11-2 and J usage is TRBJ2-7; maybe TRBD2 (5 bases). CDR3 size: 17 residues. Germline V CDR1 and CDR2: SGHAT, FQNNGV. V was cut by 5 bases and J by 0 bases, with 20 bases left in between. The CDR3 DNA is TGTGCCAGCAGCCTAGGCCGAGGAAGGACTCGCTCCTACGAGCAGTACTTC. This codes for CASSLGRGRTRSYEQYF.

The chain's CDR3 is CASSQDWASNQPQHF. DNA for the CDR3: TGCGCCAGCAGCCAAGATTGGGCCAGCAATCAGCCCCAGCATTTT. This chain links TRBV4-3 with TRBJ1-5; D gene ambiguous. Trimming stripped 0 bases from V and 1 base from J, with 7 bases between. CDR3 length: 15 amino acids. CDR1 is LGHNA and CDR2 is YSLEER in the germline V gene.

The rearrangement links TRBV5-4 to TRBJ1-1, with D perhaps matching TRBD1 (5 bases). The CDR3 sequence is 11 residues long. Per germline, CDR1 SGHNT and CDR2 YYREEE (reference sequence). CDR3 DNA sequence: TGTGTCTGTCAGGGGAACACTGAAGCTTTCTTT. Translated: CVCQGNTEAFF.